The 6 T cell receptor beta chains reported below all come from one sample, sequenced in a study of CD8 T cells in Susac syndrome (dated by TCRdb to between 2018 and 2021). Library preparation was by the immunoSEQ multiplex PCR assay. RNA was extracted with the RNeasy kit and about 0.5 to 1 ug was reverse transcribed using random hexamers. Using fastp trimming at Q25 and MiXCR clonotype assembly, TCRdb reanalyzed the public sequencing data and kept in-frame beta chains. Every distinct CDR3 protein forms one entry, paired with its most common genes and DNA. This sample gives under 250,000 distinct CDR3 sequences in total; approximately 94% of them show up just once. Roughly 0.14% of the sample is held by the ten biggest clonotypes. Sequencing was performed on CD4+ T cells from PBMCs. All receptors come from a human donor with Susac syndrome.

The chain combines TRBV29-1 with TRBJ2-6; the match to TRBD1 covers 9 bases. Germline V gene sequence: CDR1 SQVTM, CDR2 ANQGSEA. V lost 5 bases, J lost 0 bases, and 8 bases stayed unmatched. This CDR3 is 17 amino acids long. CDR3 amino acids: CSVMLGQGLSGANVLTF. The CDR3 DNA reads TGCAGCGTTATGTTGGGACAGGGCCTCTCTGGGGCCAACGTCCTGACTTTC. The whole variable domain, filled in from reference TRBV29-1 and TRBJ2-6, reads SAVISQKPSRDICQRGTSLTIQCQVDSQVTMMFWYRQQPGQSLTLIATANQGSEATYESGFVIDKFPISRPNLTFSTLTVSNMSPEDSSIYLCSVMLGQGLSGANVLTFGAGSRLTVL.

The V gene is TRBV7-2, the J gene TRBJ1-5; tentatively, D is TRBD1 (5 bases). The CDR3 sequence is 15 residues long. The germline V and J ends were trimmed by 3 bases and 7 bases, with 16 bases remaining between them. Per germline, CDR1 SGHTA and CDR2 FQGNSA. CDR3 sequence reads: CASSFYQGGKQPQHF. For the CDR3, the DNA is TGTGCCAGCAGCTTTTACCAGGGAGGGAAACAGCCCCAGCATTTT.

The V and J genes are TRBV12-3 or TRBV12-4 and TRBJ1-1; no clear D gene. The CDR3 loop spans 15 amino acids. Trimming shortened V by 1 base and J by 1 base, and 10 bases separated the two germline ends. The CDR3 DNA reads TGTGCCAGCAGTTTAGGCCCCAAAGGGAACACTGAAGCTTTCTTT. Protein sequence: CASSLGPKGNTEAFF.

The rearrangement joins TRBV6-6 to TRBJ1-1; maybe TRBD1 (6 bases). The V gene lost 4 bases and the J gene lost 8 bases, with 14 bases spanning the gap. Germline V CDR1 and CDR2: MNHNY, SVGAGI (reference sequence). CDR3 length: 13 residues. The CDR3 protein is CASSSDRPAEAFF. Here the CDR3 DNA reads TGTGCCAGCAGTTCCGACAGGCCCGCCGAAGCTTTCTTT.

The chain joins TRBV9 to TRBJ1-3; D not certain. Trimming pared 1 base from V and 0 bases from J, leaving 11 bases between. The CDR3 consists of 16 residues. Germline assignment: CDR1 SGDLS and CDR2 YYNGEE. Written as DNA, the CDR3 is TGTGCCAGCAGCGTAACCGGGATAGCCTCTGGAAACACCATATATTTT. Amino acid sequence: CASSVTGIASGNTIYF. The entire variable domain, with the rest obtained from reference TRBV9 and TRBJ1-3, is as follows: DSGVTQTPKHLITATGQRVTLRCSPRSGDLSVYWYQQSLDQGLQFLIQYYNGEERAKGNILERFSAQQFPDLHSELNLSSLELGDSALYFCASSVTGIASGNTIYFGEGSWLTVV.

This sequence joins TRBV28 and TRBJ1-1, with 10 bases fitting TRBD1. With V trimmed by 5 bases and J by 1 base, 16 bases remained unmatched. The V gene's germline CDR1 is MDHEN and CDR2 SYDVKM. This CDR3 has 19 residues. The CDR3 sequence: CASSTRGTGVGMWNTEAFF. The CDR3 DNA is TGTGCCAGCAGTACCAGGGGGACAGGGGTGGGGATGTGGAACACTGAAGCTTTCTTT.